The rows below give T cell receptor beta chains drawn from one sample of a study of shared clonotypes between healthy human individuals. TCRdb's table, derived via immunoSEQ multiplex PCR, lists solely in-frame clones and lacks some. Counted here are about 2.1 million clones, around 93% occurring once; the ten biggest clones make up 1.5% to 2%. The source material was naive CD8+ T cells from PBMCs. These receptors all stem from a man between 18 and 29 years old in good health. Some clones in this sample may be carry-over from other donors' samples. CDR3s include the opening cysteine and the closing phenylalanine or tryptophan. D genes are given only for firm matches. A clone size is listed for some rows: how often the clone was seen (once, few, many), or a class if it is expanded.

v_call	d_call	clone_size	j_call	cdr3_aa	cdr3_nt
TRBV27	TRBD2	-	TRBJ2-1	CASSSPTSGRRNEQFF	TGTGCCAGCAGTTCCCCGACTAGCGGGAGGAGGAATGAGCAGTTCTTC
TRBV6-1	-	-	TRBJ1-1	CASSPSWNTEAFF	TGTGCCAGCAGTCCTAGTTGGAACACTGAAGCTTTCTTT
TRBV25-1	-	-	TRBJ2-7	CASSEVVRGSYEQYF	TGTGCCAGCAGTGAAGTTGTCCGGGGATCCTACGAGCAGTACTTC
TRBV15	TRBD1	-	TRBJ2-7	CATSPYRDRGRNEQYF	TGTGCCACCAGCCCCTACCGGGACAGGGGGCGTAACGAGCAGTACTTC
TRBV29-1	-	-	TRBJ1-4	CSVEDRPNEKLFF	TGCAGCGTTGAAGATAGGCCAAATGAAAAACTGTTTTTT
TRBV29-1	-	-	TRBJ1-3	CSAFSGNTIYF	TGCAGCGCCTTCTCTGGAAACACCATATATTTT
TRBV6-1	TRBD2	-	TRBJ2-5	CASSEREGRETQYF	TGTGCCAGCAGTGAGCGGGAGGGCCGGGAGACCCAGTACTTC
TRBV7-8	-	-	TRBJ2-5	CASTLGETQYF	TGTGCCAGCACCCTGGGGGAGACCCAGTACTTC
TRBV7-9	-	-	TRBJ2-2	CASSTNRDPLGGELFF	TGTGCCAGCAGCACTAACCGGGACCCCCTCGGGGGGGAGCTGTTTTTT
TRBV13	TRBD2	-	TRBJ2-7	CASSQSGRVNYEQYF	TGTGCCAGCAGTCAGAGCGGGAGGGTGAACTACGAGCAGTACTTC
TRBV10-3	-	-	TRBJ2-3	CAIGRRGLTDTQYF	TGTGCCATCGGGAGGAGGGGCCTCACAGATACGCAGTATTTT
TRBV6-5	-	once	TRBJ2-1	CASSYFRGEQFF	TGTGCCAGCAGTTACTTCAGGGGTGAGCAGTTCTTC
TRBV10-3	TRBD2	-	TRBJ2-1	CAIRSGREDNEQFF	TGTGCCATCAGAAGCGGGAGGGAAGACAATGAGCAGTTCTTC
TRBV19	TRBD1	-	TRBJ2-2	CASSPPDRAANTGELFF	TGTGCCAGTAGTCCCCCGGACAGGGCAGCGAACACCGGGGAGCTGTTTTTT
TRBV6-6	-	-	TRBJ2-1	CASSYEGGEQFF	TGTGCCAGCAGTTATGAGGGCGGTGAGCAGTTCTTC
TRBV4-1	-	-	TRBJ1-3	CASSQDWGPGNTIYF	TGCGCCAGCAGCCAAGATTGGGGACCTGGAAACACCATATATTTT
TRBV19	-	-	TRBJ1-5	CASSTYSSNQPQHF	TGTGCCAGTAGTACCTACAGCTCCAATCAGCCCCAGCATTTT
TRBV25-1	-	-	TRBJ1-1	CATGVGSGTEAFF	TGTGCCACCGGGGTGGGGAGCGGGACTGAAGCTTTCTTT